The present T cell receptor beta chain was sequenced within a study of blood T cell repertoires in COVID-19. On the study more broadly: There were acute and convalescent COVID-19 samples, and they came from the United States, Italy and Spain. Sample material is recorded as cDNA or gDNA derived from T cells, B-cell-depleted T cells, or PBMCs.

Under the authors' procedure: Quantification of nucleated cells was approximated via reference gene primer amplification. The assay was immunoSEQ multiplex PCR, and TCRdb's table has in-frame clones only and misses some. Clonal size and the V and J genes are those of that table, whereas D and trimming came from the DNA. This table has a few hundred thousand clones, around 83% appearing once. The CDR3 contains 15 residues. Germline trimming cut 1 base from V and 4 bases from J; bases unmatched to any gene: 5. Per the germline V gene, CDR1 is SEHNR and CDR2 is FQNEAQ (reference sequence). The receptor was derived from a woman between 45 and 60 years old with acute or convalescent COVID-19. Input material: peripheral blood. The chain is built from TRBV7-9 and TRBJ2-5; TRBD1 aligns across 8 bases. CDR3 sequence (DNA): TGTGCCAGCAGCTTAGTCGGACAGGGCCGAGAGACCCAGTACTTC. Translated, it gives CASSLVGQGRETQYF.